The clone carrying this T cell receptor (beta chain) was observed many times. Its specificity is unknown. J was trimmed by 1 base and V by 1 base; bases with no gene match: 2. CDR1 and CDR2 from the germline V gene are SGHRS and YFSETQ. This CDR3 has 15 residues. This entry belongs to a study of neurological immune-mediated disorders. Study details: Secondary progressive disease was present in 3, and relapsing-remitting disease in roughly 30, of the approximately 35 multiple sclerosis patients. Findings and caveats of the study: Clinical features showed no association with the multiple sclerosis repertoire cluster, and MRI features showed none either.

2 million PBMCs stored at -80 C were the source of the unsorted libraries. 5'RACE generated cDNA with 10-nucleotide random UMIs. TCRdb independently ran MiXCR on the 5' RACE reads; one entry per CDR3 protein. Seen here are about 120,000 distinct CDR3 sequences, about 3.2% observed once, and the top ten hold 1% to 1.5%. This sequence joins TRBV5-1 and TRBJ2-5; TRBD2 matches at 9 bases. The origin of this receptor is a woman in her twenties or thirties with multiple sclerosis. The material sequenced was PBMCs. The CDR3 DNA is TGCGCCAGCAGCTTGAGCGGGGGGCCCCAAGAGACCCAGTACTTC. This encodes CASSLSGGPQETQYF.